The clone carrying this T cell receptor beta chain was detected only a few times. TCRdb re-analysed the RT-PCR reads in MiXCR, keeping a single row per CDR3 protein. The table shows roughly 940,000 distinct CDR3 sequences, with approximately 19% occurring only once. The data belong to a study of patients and donors after allogeneic stem cell transplantation. CDR1 is SGHAT and CDR2 is FQNNGV in the germline V gene. The CDR3 has 12 amino acids. Trimming pared 4 bases from V and 8 bases from J, leaving 11 bases between. The sample was blood, either unsorted or a sorted T cell fraction (not recorded which). The sequence came from a human donor who was either an allogeneic HSCT recipient or a stem cell or donor lymphocyte infusion donor (not recorded which). It is not recorded whose cells these are; they may come from a transplant donor. The chain combines TRBV11-2 with TRBJ1-2; D may be TRBD1 (5 bases). CDR3 nucleotide sequence: TGTGCCAGCAGCTCAGGGTTTCGGGGCTACACCTTC. Protein sequence: CASSSGFRGYTF.